The clone carrying this T cell receptor (beta chain) has more than one count but fewer than ten. The antigen is not known. At one of its ends the junction is not consistent with the germline gene, which may arise from a read error. Diagnosis of hyperthyroidism was new in patients aged 18 to 65, and its duration was under 2 months. From germline, CDR1 is MGHRA and CDR2 YSYEKL. The CDR3 runs 16 residues. Amplified TCR beta CDR3 regions came from RNA transcripts. TCR CDR3 regions were first amplified by RT-PCR with HTBI primers. Via MiXCR, TCRdb re-called the multiplex PCR reads, giving one row per CDR3 protein. Of about 420,000 distinct CDR3 sequences in the sample, around 15% were seen once. The record originates from a study of T cells in Graves' hyperthyroidism and ophthalmopathy. Notes on the study in general: Stable hyperthyroidism and ophthalmopathy were separated using 13 V-J signatures. Blood also contained most expanded thyroid clonotypes above 0.001.

The rearrangement joins TRBV4-1 to TRBJ2-7, with 7 bases aligning to TRBD2. What was sequenced was blood. The clonotype was recovered from a young woman with Graves' hyperthyroidism. Written as DNA, the CDR3 is TGCGCCAGCAGCCAGCCGCATAGCGGGTTCTCCCACGAGCAGTACTTC. Protein product: CASSQPHSGFSHEQYF.